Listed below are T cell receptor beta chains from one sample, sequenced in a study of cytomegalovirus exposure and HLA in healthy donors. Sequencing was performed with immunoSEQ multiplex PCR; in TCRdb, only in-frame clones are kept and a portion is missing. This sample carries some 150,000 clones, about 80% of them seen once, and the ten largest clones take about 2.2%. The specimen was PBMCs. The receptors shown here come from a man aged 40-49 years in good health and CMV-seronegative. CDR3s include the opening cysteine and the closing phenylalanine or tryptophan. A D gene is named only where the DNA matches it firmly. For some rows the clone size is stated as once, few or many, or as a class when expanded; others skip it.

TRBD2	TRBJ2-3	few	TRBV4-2	CASSQGLAGTDTQYF	TGTGCCAGCAGCCAAGGACTAGCGGGCACAGATACGCAGTATTTT
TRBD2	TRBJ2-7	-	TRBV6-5	CASGAGGTYEQYF	TGTGCCAGCGGAGCGGGAGGTACCTACGAGCAGTACTTC
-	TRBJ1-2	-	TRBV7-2	CASTLGPQRYGYTF	TGTGCCAGCACTCTGGGGCCACAACGCTATGGCTACACCTTC
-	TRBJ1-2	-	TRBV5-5	CASTRTFGGGGYTF	TGTGCCAGCACCCGGACCTTCGGCGGCGGGGGCTACACCTTC
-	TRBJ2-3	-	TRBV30	CAWSVSGWGDTQYF	TGTGCCTGGAGTGTATCGGGCTGGGGAGACACGCAGTATTTT
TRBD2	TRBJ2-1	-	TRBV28	CASSLSLAGDKNEQFF	TGTGCCAGCAGCCTATCACTAGCGGGAGATAAAAATGAGCAGTTCTTC
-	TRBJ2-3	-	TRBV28	CASSRLFRVTDTQYF	TGTGCCAGCAGCCGTCTATTCAGGGTCACAGATACGCAGTATTTT
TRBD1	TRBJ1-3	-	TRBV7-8	CASSLTGSGSGNTIYF	TGTGCCAGCAGCTTGACAGGGTCTGGATCTGGAAACACCATATATTTT
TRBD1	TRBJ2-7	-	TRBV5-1	CASRPGTGSYEQYF	TGCGCCAGCAGACCCGGGACAGGGTCCTACGAGCAGTACTTC
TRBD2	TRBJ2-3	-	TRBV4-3	CASSRSRGGPDTQYF	TGCGCCAGCAGCCGTAGCCGGGGAGGGCCGGATACGCAGTATTTT
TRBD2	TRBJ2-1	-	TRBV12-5	CASGYTPAGGPPEQFF	TGTGCTAGTGGTTACACGCCAGCGGGAGGGCCTCCTGAGCAGTTCTTC
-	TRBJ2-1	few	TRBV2	CASAQASSYNEQFF	TGTGCCAGCGCCCAGGCGAGCTCCTACAATGAGCAGTTCTTC
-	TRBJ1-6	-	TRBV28	CASSSFPGDNSPLHF	TGTGCCAGCAGCTCTTTTCCCGGGGATAATTCACCCCTCCACTTT
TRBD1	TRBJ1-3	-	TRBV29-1	CSVGTGVGNTIYF	TGCAGCGTTGGCACAGGGGTAGGAAACACCATATATTTT
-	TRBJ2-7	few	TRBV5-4	CASSTGNYYEQYF	TGTGCCAGCTCAACAGGGAACTACTACGAGCAGTACTTC
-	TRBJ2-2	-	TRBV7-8	CASRQSGGHGELFF	TGTGCCAGCAGGCAATCAGGGGGGCACGGGGAGCTGTTTTTT
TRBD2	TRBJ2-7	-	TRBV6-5	CASTSGASYEQYF	TGTGCCAGCACTAGCGGTGCATCCTACGAGCAGTACTTC
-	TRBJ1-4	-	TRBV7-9	CASSLVLSTNEKLFF	TGTGCCAGCAGCTTAGTACTTTCAACTAATGAAAAACTGTTTTTT
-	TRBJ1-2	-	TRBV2	CASLGARSNYGYTF	TGTGCCAGCCTAGGGGCACGTTCTAACTATGGCTACACCTTC
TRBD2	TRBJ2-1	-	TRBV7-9	CASSLQSGISNEQFF	TGTGCCAGCAGTTTACAAAGCGGGATTTCAAATGAGCAGTTCTTC
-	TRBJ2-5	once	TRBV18	CASSPIGTNQETQYF	TGTGCCAGCTCACCAATCGGGACAAACCAAGAGACCCAGTACTTC
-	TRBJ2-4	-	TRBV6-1	CASSVDHRELAKNIQYF	TGTGCCAGCAGTGTGGACCACAGGGAACTAGCCAAAAACATTCAGTACTTC
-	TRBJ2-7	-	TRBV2	CASSDGFEQYF	TGTGCCAGCAGTGACGGGTTCGAGCAGTACTTC
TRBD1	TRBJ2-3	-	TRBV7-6	CASSLMGGGQGTADTQYF	TGTGCCAGCAGCTTAATGGGGGGGGGACAGGGTACCGCAGATACGCAGTATTTT
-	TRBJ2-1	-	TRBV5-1	CASSKLADAMNEQFF	TGCGCCAGCAGCAAACTAGCAGATGCCATGAATGAGCAGTTCTTC
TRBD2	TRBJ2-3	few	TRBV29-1	CSVLREGGPDTQYF	TGCAGCGTTCTCCGGGAGGGGGGCCCAGATACGCAGTATTTT
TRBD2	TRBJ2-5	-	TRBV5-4	CASSSSGRARGETQYF	TGTGCCAGCAGCTCCAGCGGGAGGGCCAGAGGAGAGACCCAGTACTTC
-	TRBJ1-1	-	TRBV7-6	CASSLASLTAATAFF	TGTGCCAGCAGCTTAGCTTCGCTGACAGCCGCTACTGCTTTCTTT
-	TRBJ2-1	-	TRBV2	CASTVGGNRDEQFF	TGTGCCAGCACCGTTGGGGGGAATCGCGACGAGCAGTTCTTC
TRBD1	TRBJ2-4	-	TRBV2	CARGTGENSQYF	TGTGCCAGAGGGACAGGGGAAAACAGTCAGTACTTC
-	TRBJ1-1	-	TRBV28	CASSTKGGSNTEAFF	TGTGCCAGCAGTACTAAAGGTGGGTCTAACACTGAAGCTTTCTTT
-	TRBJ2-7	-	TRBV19	CASSIRIDHYEQYF	TGTGCCAGTAGTATCAGGATAGACCACTACGAGCAGTACTTC
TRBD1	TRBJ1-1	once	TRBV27	CAGSLQGQEAFF	TGTGCCGGCAGTTTACAGGGGCAGGAAGCTTTCTTT
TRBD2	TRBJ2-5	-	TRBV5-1	CASSLGHLAAQETQYF	TGCGCCAGCAGCTTGGGCCACCTAGCGGCCCAAGAGACCCAGTACTTC
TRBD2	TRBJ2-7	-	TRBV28	CASSWTSGRVWSYEQYF	TGTGCCAGCAGCTGGACTAGCGGGAGGGTGTGGTCCTACGAGCAGTACTTC
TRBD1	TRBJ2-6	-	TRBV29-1	CSVIDRGLANVLTF	TGCAGCGTTATAGACAGGGGGCTAGCCAACGTCCTGACTTTC
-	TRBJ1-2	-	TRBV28	CASSTGLVSGYTF	TGTGCCAGCAGTACGGGGTTAGTAAGTGGCTACACCTTC
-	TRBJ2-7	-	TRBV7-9	CASSSRERVKAHEQYF	TGTGCCAGCAGCTCGAGAGAGCGGGTTAAAGCCCACGAGCAGTACTTC
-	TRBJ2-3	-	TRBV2	CASSETASSLGPQYF	TGTGCCAGCAGTGAAACTGCCTCTTCCCTCGGTCCGCAGTATTTT
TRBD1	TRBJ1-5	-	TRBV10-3	CAIRAGTGGNQPQHF	TGTGCCATCAGGGCCGGGACAGGAGGCAATCAGCCCCAGCATTTT
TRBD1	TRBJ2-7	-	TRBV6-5	CASSQTGDHEQYF	TGTGCCAGCAGCCAGACAGGGGACCACGAGCAGTACTTC
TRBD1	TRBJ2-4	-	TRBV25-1	CASTSQGGRLAKNSQYF	TGTGCCAGCACATCCCAAGGGGGCAGGCTAGCCAAAAACAGTCAGTACTTC
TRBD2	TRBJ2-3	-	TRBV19	CASRGLGSDTQYF	TGTGCCAGTAGGGGACTAGGATCAGATACGCAGTATTTT
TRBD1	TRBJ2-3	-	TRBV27	CASSFRSTNRGDTQYF	TGTGCCAGCAGTTTCCGAAGCACCAACAGGGGTGATACGCAGTATTTT
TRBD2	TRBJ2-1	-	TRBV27	CASSRGLAVGNEQFF	TGTGCCAGCAGCCGTGGACTAGCGGTTGGTAATGAGCAGTTCTTC
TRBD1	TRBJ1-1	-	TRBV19	CASITGTGEGPNTEAFF	TGTGCCAGTATCACCGGGACAGGGGAGGGTCCGAACACTGAAGCTTTCTTT
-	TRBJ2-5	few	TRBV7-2	CASSFNRVGETQYF	TGTGCCAGCAGCTTTAACCGGGTTGGAGAGACCCAGTACTTC
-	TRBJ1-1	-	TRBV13	CASSLWGGGVETEAFF	TGTGCCAGCAGCTTATGGGGTGGGGGCGTCGAGACTGAAGCTTTCTTT
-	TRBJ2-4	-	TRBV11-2	CASRTVAKNIQYF	TGTGCCAGCAGAACGGTAGCCAAAAACATTCAGTACTTC
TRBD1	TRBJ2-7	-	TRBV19	CASSTGQGPYEQYF	TGTGCCAGTAGTACAGGACAGGGGCCCTACGAGCAGTACTTC
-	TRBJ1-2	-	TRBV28	CASSLWGGDGYTF	TGTGCCAGCAGTTTATGGGGGGGAGACGGCTACACCTTC